What follows are 21 T cell receptor beta chains derived from one specimen sequenced in a study of blood T cell repertoires in COVID-19. Sequencing was performed with immunoSEQ multiplex PCR; in TCRdb, only in-frame clones are kept and a portion is missing. The sample contains about 110,000 clones, around 66% of which appear only once. Specimen: peripheral blood. Receptors were obtained from a man older than 75 with acute or convalescent COVID-19.

This sequence joins TRBV18 and TRBJ2-3; D gene unclear. Trimming left V 1 base short and J 4 bases short, with 6 bases between. The CDR3 loop spans 13 amino acids. Germline CDR1 and CDR2: KGHSH and LQKENI. The DNA for the CDR3 is TGTGCCAGCTCACCACTTAGAGCAGATACGCAGTATTTT. It translates to CASSPLRADTQYF. The complete variable domain, with remaining parts taken from reference TRBV18 and TRBJ2-3, reads NAGVMQNPRHLVRRRGQEARLRCSPMKGHSHVYWYRQLPEEGLKFMVYLQKENIIDESGMPKERFSAEFPKEGPSILRIQQVVRGDSAAYFCASSPLRADTQYFGPGTRLTVL.

The rearrangement links TRBV5-1 to TRBJ2-7; 9 positions agree with TRBD2. Germline assignment: CDR1 SGHRS and CDR2 YFSETQ. The CDR3 totals 16 residues. V was pared by 0 bases and J by 6 bases, with 10 bases of the junction left unmatched. CDR3 nucleotide sequence: TGCGCCAGCAGCTTGGCCAATGTAGCGGGAGTCCGCGAGCAGTACTTC. It yields the protein CASSLANVAGVREQYF.

CDR3 nucleotide sequence: TGCGCCAGCAGCCCGGGACAGGGGAGTCACATTCAGTACTTC. It codes for CASSPGQGSHIQYF. The chain combines TRBV4-3 with TRBJ2-4; 10 nucleotides align to TRBD1. CDR1 and CDR2 (germline): LGHNA, YSLEER. V was clipped by 4 bases and J by 8 bases; unmatched bases: 5. The CDR3 has 14 amino acids.

This clone was found once. This could be a read error, since a much larger clone is one nucleotide away. The chain couples TRBV2 to TRBJ1-5, with 7 bases that match TRBD1. The V gene's germline CDR1 is SNHLY and CDR2 FYNNEI. The CDR3 has 13 amino acids. The J segment lost 5 bases and the V segment lost 5 bases, leaving 3 bases of the junction unmatched. The CDR3 loop reads CASSYDRDQPQHF. The DNA of the CDR3 is TGTGCCAGCAGTTACGACAGGGATCAGCCCCAGCATTTT.

This clone occurred a few times. Other DNA sequences in this specimen translate into the identical CDR3. This sequence joins TRBV10-3 and TRBJ2-7; D may be TRBD1 (5 bases). Trimming stripped 0 bases from V and 4 bases from J, with 7 bases between. The germline gives CDR1 ENHRY, CDR2 SYGVKD. The CDR3 has 13 residues. The CDR3 reads CAISESDRYEQYF. CDR3 bases: TGTGCCATCAGTGAGTCCGACAGATACGAGCAGTACTTC.

The V and J genes are TRBV7-9 and TRBJ2-1; 12 nucleotides match TRBD2. Unmatched junction bases numbered 6, after V lost 3 bases and J lost 0 bases. In germline, CDR1 is SEHNR, CDR2 FQNEAQ (reference sequence). The CDR3 is 18 amino acids. The chain's CDR3 is CASSFPSGRVGSYNEQFF. As DNA, the CDR3 is TGTGCCAGCAGCTTCCCTAGCGGGAGGGTTGGCTCCTACAATGAGCAGTTCTTC.

The chain combines TRBV9 with TRBJ2-1; 14 bases are shared with TRBD2. Trimming removed 2 bases from V and 5 bases from J; junction bases left unmatched: 0. The germline V gene encodes CDR1 SGDLS and CDR2 YYNGEE. CDR3 length: 15 amino acids. The CDR3 loop reads CASSVGLAGDNEQFF. For the CDR3, the DNA is TGTGCCAGCAGCGTGGGACTAGCGGGAGACAATGAGCAGTTCTTC.

CDR3: CASSPGLAAEQFF. The CDR3 DNA reads as TGTGCCAGCAGCCCAGGACTAGCGGCCGAGCAGTTCTTC. The chain employs TRBV7-3 and TRBJ2-1, with 10 bases that match TRBD2. V lost 5 bases, J lost 10 bases, and 5 bases stayed unmatched. There are 13 residues in the CDR3. CDR1 and CDR2 from the germline V gene are SGHTA and FQGTGA.

The CDR3 region has the DNA TGTGCCAGTAGTATGACAGGGATGACGGGGGAGCTGTTTTTT. This codes for CASSMTGMTGELFF. The rearrangement uses TRBV19 and TRBJ2-2; 7 nucleotides align to TRBD1. The germline V gene has CDR1 LNHDA and CDR2 SQIVND (reference sequence). The CDR3 has 14 amino acids. The V gene end was trimmed by 3 bases and the J gene end by 8 bases; junction bases not matched to a gene: 6.

This clone was seen more than once but under ten times. This sequence joins TRBV19 and TRBJ1-4; D unresolved. The CDR3 spans 14 residues. V gave up 7 bases and J gave up 8 bases, with 17 bases separating them. Germline CDR1 reads LNHDA; CDR2 reads SQIVND (reference sequence). CDR3 bases: TGTGCCAGTACGGACCGAGGAGGTTGGGAAAAACTGTTTTTT. Its protein product is CASTDRGGWEKLFF. Full variable domain (rest looked up from reference TRBV19 and TRBJ1-4): DGGITQSPKYLFRKEGQNVTLSCEQNLNHDAMYWYRQDPGQGLRLIYYSQIVNDFQKGDIAEGYSVSREKKESFPLTVTSAQKNPTAFYLCASTDRGGWEKLFFGSGTQLSVL.

This chain links TRBV28 with TRBJ1-1; D might be TRBD1 (6 bases). CDR1 is MDHEN and CDR2 is SYDVKM in the germline V gene. The CDR3 has 17 amino acids. Between the trimmed V and J ends, which lost 1 base and 1 base, there was a span of 16 bases. The DNA of the CDR3 is TGTGCCAGCAGTTTATTCTTTATTGGGGGCAAGAACACTGAAGCTTTCTTT. Translating gives CASSLFFIGGKNTEAFF. Combining the CDR3 with reference TRBV28 and TRBJ1-1 gives the whole variable domain DVKVTQSSRYLVKRTGEKVFLECVQDMDHENMFWYRQDPGLGLRLIYFSYDVKMKEKGDIPEGYSVSREKKERFSLILESASTNQTSMYLCASSLFFIGGKNTEAFFGQGTRLTVV.

The sample holds a few counts of this clone. V is TRBV18 and J is TRBJ2-5, with 9 bases fitting TRBD2. J lost 5 bases, V lost 5 bases, and 6 bases had no gene match. CDR1 KGHSH and CDR2 LQKENI come from the germline V gene. This CDR3 is 14 amino acids long. The CDR3 DNA reads as TGTGCCAGCTCAGGACTAGCGAAGGTGGAGACCCAGTACTTC. This sequence encodes CASSGLAKVETQYF. The complete variable domain, with remaining parts taken from reference TRBV18 and TRBJ2-5, reads NAGVMQNPRHLVRRRGQEARLRCSPMKGHSHVYWYRQLPEEGLKFMVYLQKENIIDESGMPKERFSAEFPKEGPSILRIQQVVRGDSAAYFCASSGLAKVETQYFGPGTRLLVL.

V gene TRBV5-5 combines with J gene TRBJ2-7; a possible D gene is TRBD1 (6 bases). CDR1 and CDR2 from the germline V gene are SGHKS and YYEKEE (reference sequence). This CDR3 has 15 amino acids. Trimming pared 4 bases from V and 3 bases from J, leaving 17 bases between. DNA of the CDR3: TGTGCCAGCAGCCTGGGTGGGGGCTTCGTCTACGAGCAGTACTTC. Translation gives CASSLGGGFVYEQYF.

The chain recombines TRBV21-1 with TRBJ1-1; the table calls TRBD1, which could not be checked here. TRBV21-1 is a pseudogene locus. This CDR3 region has 12 residues. CDR3 amino acids: CASSKTALEAFF. In DNA, the CDR3 is TGTGCCAGCAGCAAGACAGCCCTTGAAGCTTTCTTT.

This clone has ten or more counts. The V and J genes are TRBV19 and TRBJ1-1; D not certain. Deletions cut 8 bases from V and 4 bases from J, with 14 bases between. The germline gives CDR1 LNHDA, CDR2 SQIVND (reference sequence). The CDR3 contains 13 residues. CDR3 protein: CASSQSRGTEAFF. The CDR3 nucleotides read TGTGCCAGTTCCCAGAGCCGCGGCACTGAAGCTTTCTTT.

V usage is TRBV6-2 or TRBV6-3 and J usage is TRBJ2-7; 12 nucleotides line up with TRBD2. The CDR3 extends over 15 amino acids. Germline V gene lookup returns CDR1 MNHEY and CDR2 SVGEGT. Germline trimming cut 2 bases from V and 7 bases from J; bases unmatched to any gene: 6. The CDR3 protein is CASSYKTSGSFEQYF. Written as DNA, the CDR3 is TGTGCCAGCAGTTACAAGACTAGCGGGAGCTTTGAGCAGTACTTC.

The sample holds a few counts of this clone. The V and J genes are TRBV7-2 and TRBJ2-4; a weak D match, TRBD2 (6 bases). The germline CDR1 and CDR2 sequences are SGHTA and FQGNSA. The CDR3 is 11 amino acids. V gave up 5 bases and J gave up 11 bases, with 10 bases separating them. CDR3 sequence (DNA): TGTGCCAGCAGCCGAACGGGGGTTCAGTACTTC. Translation: CASSRTGVQYF.

This clone occurred once. V gene TRBV7-9 combines with J gene TRBJ2-5, with D perhaps TRBD2 (5 bases). Germline loops: CDR1 SEHNR, CDR2 FQNEAQ (reference sequence). Trimming left V 5 bases short and J 1 base short, with 14 bases between. The CDR3 totals 15 residues. The CDR3 sequence: CASSLLLVLQETQYF. CDR3 nucleotides: TGTGCCAGCAGCCTACTACTAGTTCTCCAAGAGACCCAGTACTTC.

The chain uses TRBV7-9 and TRBJ1-2; D gene ambiguous. V was clipped by 5 bases and J by 2 bases, with 15 bases between them. The CDR3 has 15 residues. Germline CDR1 is SEHNR and CDR2 is FQNEAQ (reference sequence). The CDR3 region is CASSPMTGWNYGYTF. Here the CDR3 DNA reads TGTGCCAGCAGCCCCATGACGGGATGGAACTATGGCTACACCTTC.

The chain has TRBV6-5 and TRBJ1-1; D is possibly TRBD1 (6 bases). From germline, CDR1 is MNHEY and CDR2 SVGAGI. This CDR3 has 13 amino acids. Trimming pared 6 bases from V and 11 bases from J, leaving 19 bases between. The CDR3: CASRKDSPKDAFF. The CDR3 region has the DNA TGTGCCAGCAGAAAGGACAGCCCTAAGGACGCTTTCTTT.

There are a few counts of this clone. The chain employs TRBV24-1 and TRBJ2-5; TRBD1 agrees at 11 bases. The CDR3 has 16 residues. J lost 5 bases, V lost 7 bases, and 11 bases had no gene match. Germline V gene lookup returns CDR1 KGHDR and CDR2 SFDVKD. The DNA for the CDR3 is TGTGCCACCAGCGAATCCGGACAGGGGGCAGAGGAGACCCAGTACTTC. Its protein is CATSESGQGAEETQYF.